Each of the 28 T cell receptor beta chains below was sequenced from the same sample in a study of T cells in Graves' hyperthyroidism and ophthalmopathy. Amplification of TCR beta CDR3 regions used RNA as the template. HTBI primers were the set used in a first-round RT-PCR of the TCR CDR3. Via MiXCR, TCRdb re-called the multiplex PCR reads, giving one row per CDR3 protein. This sample has over 120,000 distinct CDR3 sequences; over 20% occur once, and the top ten carry around two thirds. The sample consisted of blood. Receptors were obtained from a woman aged 50 to 60 with Graves' hyperthyroidism that later progressed to Graves' ophthalmopathy.

The chain carries TRBV9 and TRBJ2-1; 7 nucleotides agree with TRBD2. Germline lookup yields CDR1 SGDLS and CDR2 YYNGEE. The V gene end was trimmed by 0 bases and the J gene end by 9 bases; junction bases not matched to a gene: 9. The length of the CDR3 is 15 residues. The CDR3 protein is CASSVVVAGVTEQFF. CDR3 in DNA: TGTGCCAGCAGCGTAGTGGTTGCGGGAGTCACTGAGCAGTTCTTC.

The DNA for the CDR3 is TGTGCCAGTAGCCTTGGACTAGCGGGACGCACCGGGGAGCTGTTTTTT. Protein product: CASSLGLAGRTGELFF. This chain joins TRBV19 and TRBJ2-2, with TRBD2 identical over 12 bases. CDR1 and CDR2 (germline): LNHDA, SQIVND (reference sequence). This CDR3 spans 16 amino acids. V trimming: 6 bases; J trimming: 4 bases; junction bases outside the gene matches: 6.

This chain links TRBV5-1 with TRBJ1-1; TRBD1 matches at 7 bases. The germline V gene encodes CDR1 SGHRS and CDR2 YFSETQ. This CDR3 comprises 14 residues. V dropped 4 bases and J dropped 4; count of bases not matched to a gene: 7. Here the CDR3 reads CASSPGQLLTEAFF. The DNA for the CDR3 is TGCGCCAGCAGCCCGGGACAGCTTCTCACTGAAGCTTTCTTT.

V usage is TRBV30 and J usage is TRBJ1-6; D gene ambiguous. Trimming removed 2 bases at V and 8 bases at J, with 13 bases between. Germline V CDR1 and CDR2: GTSNPN, SVGIG (reference sequence). This CDR3 spans 14 amino acids. In DNA, the CDR3 is TGTGCCTGGAGTCCCCCGGGAGGTCATTCACCCCTCCACTTT. Translation gives CAWSPPGGHSPLHF.

The table lists this clonotype with many counts. The chain recombines TRBV6-1 with TRBJ2-3, with 7 bases fitting TRBD1. Germline V gene sequence: CDR1 MNHNS, CDR2 SASEGT. J was trimmed by 4 bases and V by 0 bases; bases with no gene match: 13. CDR3 length: 18 amino acids. As DNA, the CDR3 is TGTGCCAGCAGTGAAGCGAGAAACAGGGGTGAAAGGGCAGATACGCAGTATTTT. It codes for CASSEARNRGERADTQYF.

V usage is TRBV19 and J usage is TRBJ2-7; D is possibly TRBD1 (6 bases). Trimming took 6 bases from V and 2 from J, leaving 14 bases between them. Looked up from germline, CDR1 is LNHDA and CDR2 is SQIVND (reference sequence). CDR3 length equals 14 residues. The CDR3, as DNA: TGTGCCAGTAGCCCCCGTGGGGGCACCTACGAGCAGTACTTC. It specifies CASSPRGGTYEQYF.

The gene calls are TRBV29-1 and TRBJ1-1; 7 nucleotides line up with TRBD1. Trimming removed 6 bases from V and 1 base from J; junction bases left unmatched: 8. This CDR3 is 14 amino acids long. Germline V gives CDR1 SQVTM, CDR2 ANQGSEA. In DNA form, the CDR3 reads TGCAGCGTGACCAGGGGGACGGCGAACACTGAAGCTTTCTTT. Amino acid sequence: CSVTRGTANTEAFF. The entire variable domain, with the rest obtained from reference TRBV29-1 and TRBJ1-1, is as follows: SAVISQKPSRDICQRGTSLTIQCQVDSQVTMMFWYRQQPGQSLTLIATANQGSEATYESGFVIDKFPISRPNLTFSTLTVSNMSPEDSSIYLCSVTRGTANTEAFFGQGTRLTVV.

This clonotype has more than one count but fewer than ten. The J gene is TRBJ2-3, the V gene TRBV10-3, with a tentative D call TRBD2 (5 bases). This CDR3 spans 13 amino acids. Germline V gives CDR1 ENHRY, CDR2 SYGVKD. V dropped 3 bases and J dropped 5 bases, with 9 bases sitting between them. As DNA, the CDR3 is TGTGCCATCAGTGAACTAGGTGGAGATACGCAGTATTTT. Its translation: CAISELGGDTQYF.

This clonotype was observed many times. V usage is TRBV20-1 and J usage is TRBJ2-7, with TRBD2 matching over 11 bases. The CDR3 is 13 residues long. From germline, CDR1 is DFQATT and CDR2 SNEGSKA (reference sequence). Germline trimming cut 5 bases from V and 6 bases from J; bases unmatched to any gene: 6. The CDR3 DNA sequence: TGCAGTGCTCCACTAGCGGGAGTACCCGAGCAGTACTTC. It translates to CSAPLAGVPEQYF.

In its sample, this clonotype was seen many times. V gene TRBV20-1 combines with J gene TRBJ2-7; TRBD1 matches at 10 bases. The CDR3 is made up of 15 amino acids. Germline V gene lookup returns CDR1 DFQATT and CDR2 SNEGSKA (reference sequence). The junction had 14 bases not matched to a gene; V was cut back by 5 bases and J by 7 bases. The DNA for the CDR3 is TGCAGTGCTCAGACCTCAGACAGGGGGCGCCGAGAGCAGTACTTC. Its protein product is CSAQTSDRGRREQYF.

Many counts were recorded for this clonotype. The V call is TRBV5-1, the J call TRBJ2-7, with no clear D. This CDR3 spans 13 amino acids. Looked up from germline, CDR1 is SGHRS and CDR2 is YFSETQ. Between the trimmed V and J ends, which lost 0 bases and 6 bases, there was a span of 10 bases. In nucleotides, the CDR3 is TGCGCCAGCAGCTTGGGACCACCGGGCGAGCAGTACTTC. This translates into CASSLGPPGEQYF.

V and J are TRBV9 and TRBJ2-1, with 7 bases lining up with TRBD1. The DNA end lines up better with TRBJ2-7; the J call may be wrong. Germline lookup yields CDR1 SGDLS and CDR2 YYNGEE. CDR3 size: 15 residues. CDR3 loop: CASSDTGTDYNEQYF. The CDR3 nucleotides are TGTGCCAGCAGCGATACCGGGACAGACTACAATGAGCAGTACTTC.

In this sample, this clonotype turned up many times. This rearrangement joins TRBV20-1 to TRBJ2-3, with D perhaps TRBD1 or TRBD2 (5 bases each). V was trimmed by 0 bases and J by 6 bases, leaving 16 bases between them. The CDR3 has 15 amino acids. Germline V gene sequence: CDR1 DFQATT, CDR2 SNEGSKA (reference sequence). CDR3 sequence (DNA): TGCAGTGCTAGAGATCTTCTGGGGGTCTGGGATACGCAGTATTTT. The encoded protein is CSARDLLGVWDTQYF.

This clonotype was counted at least ten times. This rearrangement joins TRBV28 to TRBJ2-3; perhaps D is TRBD1 or TRBD2 (5 bases each). Trimming took 2 bases from V and 4 from J, leaving 19 bases between them. Germline V gives CDR1 MDHEN, CDR2 SYDVKM. This CDR3 contains 17 residues. The CDR3 DNA is TGTGCCAGCAGTTTACGTGGGACGGTCTCTTTGGCAGATACGCAGTATTTT. As protein: CASSLRGTVSLADTQYF. The full variable domain, its missing parts supplied by reference TRBV28 and TRBJ2-3, is DVKVTQSSRYLVKRTGEKVFLECVQDMDHENMFWYRQDPGLGLRLIYFSYDVKMKEKGDIPEGYSVSREKKERFSLILESASTNQTSMYLCASSLRGTVSLADTQYFGPGTRLTVL.

This clonotype was counted at least ten times. This chain uses TRBV27 with TRBJ2-3, with 7 positions matching TRBD1. The CDR3 is made up of 18 amino acids. J lost 2 bases, V lost 0 bases, and 11 bases had no gene match. The germline V gene encodes CDR1 MNHEY and CDR2 SMNVEV (reference sequence). CDR3 sequence (DNA): TGTGCCAGCAGTTTATCGGCAGGGGGTAGCCTCTTCACAGATACGCAGTATTTT. It specifies CASSLSAGGSLFTDTQYF.

This clonotype was counted at least ten times. The chain couples TRBV28 to TRBJ1-5; 7 nucleotides agree with TRBD1. This CDR3 region has 16 residues. Germline V CDR1 and CDR2: MDHEN, SYDVKM. With 5 bases clipped from V and 6 bases from J, the junction kept 13 bases outside the gene matches. The CDR3 DNA is TGTGCCAGCAGTACCCCCGGGAGTTCAGGGGGTCAGCCCCAGCATTTT. The encoded protein is CASSTPGSSGGQPQHF. Full variable domain (remainder filled in from reference TRBV28 and TRBJ1-5): DVKVTQSSRYLVKRTGEKVFLECVQDMDHENMFWYRQDPGLGLRLIYFSYDVKMKEKGDIPEGYSVSREKKERFSLILESASTNQTSMYLCASSTPGSSGGQPQHFGDGTRLSIL.

This clonotype came up many times. The gene calls are TRBV2 and TRBJ2-5; a possible D gene is TRBD2 (5 bases). The germline gives CDR1 SNHLY, CDR2 FYNNEI. The CDR3 has 16 residues. V was pared by 1 base and J by 4 bases, with 16 bases between. CDR3 DNA: TGTGCCAGCAGTGAAGTAGGAGGAGGAGGTTCAGAGACCCAGTACTTC. Encoded protein: CASSEVGGGGSETQYF.

This clonotype was seen a few times. A clone one base away is much larger, so this may be a read error. V is TRBV2 and J is TRBJ2-3, with D possibly TRBD2 on 5 matching bases. Germline CDR1 is SNHLY and CDR2 is FYNNEI. There are 16 residues in the CDR3. The CDR3 protein is CAGSERPSRSTDTQYF. In DNA form, the CDR3 reads TGTGCCGGCAGTGAAAGGCCTAGCCGAAGCACAGATACGCAGTATTTT. Full variable domain (remainder filled in from reference TRBV2 and TRBJ2-3): EPEVTQTPSHQVTQMGQEVILRCVPISNHLYFYWYRQILGQKVEFLVSFYNNEISEKSEIFDDQFSVERPDGSNFTLKIRSTKLEDSAMYFCAGSERPSRSTDTQYFGPGTRLTVL.

The rearrangement joins TRBV6-1 to TRBJ1-6; possible D gene TRBD1, 5 bases. The germline V and J ends were trimmed by 2 bases and 6 bases, with 8 bases remaining between them. CDR1 is MNHNS, CDR2 SASEGT, per germline. This CDR3 is built from 14 residues. CDR3 bases: TGTGCCAGCAGTGAACAGGGACCTAATTCACCCCTCCACTTT. It codes for CASSEQGPNSPLHF.

This sequence joins TRBV28 and TRBJ1-5, with 10 bases aligning to TRBD1. The CDR3 loop spans 15 amino acids. Trimming removed 3 bases from V and 6 bases from J; junction bases left unmatched: 5. Per germline, CDR1 MDHEN and CDR2 SYDVKM. CDR3 sequence: CASSFQTGGSQPQHF. CDR3 DNA: TGTGCCAGCAGTTTCCAGACAGGGGGCAGTCAGCCCCAGCATTTT.

The V and J genes are TRBV5-1 and TRBJ2-5, with 8 bases aligning to TRBD2. The V gene's germline CDR1 is SGHRS and CDR2 YFSETQ. Trimming took 1 base from V and 2 from J; bases not matched to a gene: 7. The CDR3 is made up of 16 amino acids. The CDR3 loop reads CASSLSGGGFQETQYF. Here the CDR3 DNA reads TGCGCCAGCAGCTTGTCCGGGGGGGGGTTTCAAGAGACCCAGTACTTC.

This clonotype occurred many times. The genes are TRBV6-1 and TRBJ1-3, with unresolved D. The CDR3 extends over 13 amino acids. Germline V gene data show CDR1 as MNHNS and CDR2 as SASEGT. V was cut by 5 bases and J by 9 bases, with 14 bases left in between. DNA for the CDR3: TGTGCCAGCAGTCGGGGAGATAGACCCACCATATATTTT. It specifies CASSRGDRPTIYF.

Note on this clonotype: This could be a read error, since a much larger clone is one nucleotide away. The chain joins TRBV5-6 to TRBJ2-5; the match to TRBD2 covers 14 bases. Germline values: CDR1 SGHDT, CDR2 YYEEEE. J gave up 6 bases and V 5 bases, and 9 bases lay outside the gene matches. This CDR3 spans 16 amino acids. Here the CDR3 reads CASRTGLAGVRQTQYF. DNA of the CDR3: TGTGCCAGCAGGACGGGACTAGCGGGAGTGAGACAGACCCAGTACTTC.

This clonotype was recorded many times. The chain is built from TRBV18 and TRBJ2-7; TRBD1 agrees at 11 bases. Trimming took 3 bases from V and 5 from J; bases not matched to a gene: 9. This CDR3 comprises 16 residues. Germline V CDR1 and CDR2: KGHSH, LQKENI. DNA of the CDR3: TGTGCCAGCTCACCCATGCCGGGACAGGGGGTCAACGAGCAGTACTTC. The encoded protein is CASSPMPGQGVNEQYF.

Details on this clonotype: A read error may be the cause here, since a much bigger clone is one base away. The V call is TRBV5-1, the J call TRBJ2-7; D unresolved. The CDR3 contains 14 residues. The germline V and J ends were trimmed by 1 base and 2 bases, with 10 bases remaining between them. The germline V gene has CDR1 SGHRS and CDR2 YFSETQ. The CDR3 is CASSLSLSAYEQYF. The CDR3 nucleotides are TGCGCCAGCAGCTTGTCCCTCTCGGCCTACGAGCAGTACTTC.

V and J are TRBV3-1 and TRBJ2-5; D unresolved. The CDR3 totals 15 residues. CDR1 is LGHDT and CDR2 is YNNKEL in the germline V gene (reference sequence). V lost 2 bases and J lost 2, with 12 bases in between. CDR3 loop: CASSQPRILQETQYF. The CDR3 bases are TGTGCCAGCAGCCAACCCCGGATATTACAAGAGACCCAGTACTTC.

This clonotype appeared many times. The chain combines TRBV6-1 with TRBJ1-2; a possible D gene is TRBD1 (5 bases). Trimming pared 3 bases from V and 5 bases from J, leaving 13 bases between. Germline CDR1 reads MNHNS; CDR2 reads SASEGT. The CDR3 loop spans 14 amino acids. CDR3 sequence: CASSDGRAGYGYTF. Written as DNA, the CDR3 is TGTGCCAGCAGTGACGGCAGGGCTGGATATGGCTACACCTTC.

This clonotype has at least ten counts. The genes are TRBV5-1 and TRBJ1-2; 7 positions match TRBD1. This CDR3 is built from 16 residues. Unmatched junction bases numbered 9, after V lost 0 bases and J lost 4 bases. Germline V gene lookup returns CDR1 SGHRS and CDR2 YFSETQ. CDR3 sequence (DNA): TGCGCCAGCAGCTTGGCTGCGGCGCCAGGGGGCTATGGCTACACCTTC. This gives the protein CASSLAAAPGGYGYTF.